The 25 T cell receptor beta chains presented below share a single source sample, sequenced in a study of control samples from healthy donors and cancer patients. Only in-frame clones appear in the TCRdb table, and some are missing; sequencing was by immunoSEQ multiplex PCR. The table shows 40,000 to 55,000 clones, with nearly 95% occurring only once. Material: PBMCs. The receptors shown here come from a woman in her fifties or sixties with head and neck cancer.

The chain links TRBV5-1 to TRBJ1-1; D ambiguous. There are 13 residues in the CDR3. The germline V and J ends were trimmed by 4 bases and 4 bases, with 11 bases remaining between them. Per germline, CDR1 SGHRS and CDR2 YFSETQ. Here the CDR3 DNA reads TGCGCCAGCAGCACCGCGGCTACCACTGAAGCTTTCTTT. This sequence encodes CASSTAATTEAFF.

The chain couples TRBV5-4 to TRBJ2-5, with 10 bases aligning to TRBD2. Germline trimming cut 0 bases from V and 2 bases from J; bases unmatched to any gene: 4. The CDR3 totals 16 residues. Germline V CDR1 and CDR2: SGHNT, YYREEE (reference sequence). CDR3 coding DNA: TGTGCCAGCAGCTTGGCTCTAGCGGGGGTACAAGAGACCCAGTACTTC. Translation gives CASSLALAGVQETQYF.

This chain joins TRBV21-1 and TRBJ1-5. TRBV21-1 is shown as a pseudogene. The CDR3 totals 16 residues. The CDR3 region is CASSKVETFSNQPQHF. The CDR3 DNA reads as TGTGCCAGCAGCAAAGTGGAGACATTTAGCAATCAGCCCCAGCATTTT.

For the CDR3, the DNA is TGTGCCAGCAGCTTAGATTCGGACGAGCAGTACTTC. Translating it yields CASSLDSDEQYF. The genes are TRBV11-3 and TRBJ2-7; unclear D gene. The germline gives CDR1 SGHNT, CDR2 YENEEA. V lost 0 bases and J lost 5, with 5 bases in between. The CDR3 length is 12 residues.

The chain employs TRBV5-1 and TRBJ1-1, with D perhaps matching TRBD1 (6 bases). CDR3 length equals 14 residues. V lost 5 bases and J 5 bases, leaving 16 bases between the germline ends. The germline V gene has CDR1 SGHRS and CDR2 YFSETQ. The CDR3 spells CASRRLETGTEAFF. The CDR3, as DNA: TGCGCCAGCAGACGGCTGGAAACAGGGACTGAAGCTTTCTTT.

CDR3 protein: CASSRTVAETQYF. The CDR3 DNA reads TGTGCCAGCAGCCGAACAGTGGCGGAGACCCAGTACTTC. The rearrangement links TRBV7-2 to TRBJ2-5; D not certain. The CDR3 consists of 13 residues. V was trimmed by 5 bases and J by 5 bases, leaving 12 bases between them. Germline V gives CDR1 SGHTA, CDR2 FQGNSA. Filled out from reference TRBV7-2 and TRBJ2-5, the complete variable domain reads GAGVSQSPSNKVTEKGKDVELRCDPISGHTALYWYRQSLGQGLEFLIYFQGNSAPDKSGLPSDRFSAERTGGSVSTLTIQRTQQEDSAVYLCASSRTVAETQYFGPGTRLLVL.

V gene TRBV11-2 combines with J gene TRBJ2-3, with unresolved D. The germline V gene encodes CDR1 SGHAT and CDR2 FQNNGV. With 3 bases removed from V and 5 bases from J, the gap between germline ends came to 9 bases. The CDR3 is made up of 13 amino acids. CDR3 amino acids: CASSLEYIDTQYF. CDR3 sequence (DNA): TGTGCCAGCAGCTTGGAATATATAGATACGCAGTATTTT.

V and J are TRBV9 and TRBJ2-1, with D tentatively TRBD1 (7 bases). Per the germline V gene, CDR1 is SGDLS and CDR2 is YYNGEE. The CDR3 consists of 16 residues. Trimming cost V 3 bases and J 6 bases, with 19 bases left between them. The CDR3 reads CASSAPRGQEGNEQFF. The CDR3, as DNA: TGTGCCAGCAGCGCCCCCCGCGGACAGGAGGGCAATGAGCAGTTCTTC.

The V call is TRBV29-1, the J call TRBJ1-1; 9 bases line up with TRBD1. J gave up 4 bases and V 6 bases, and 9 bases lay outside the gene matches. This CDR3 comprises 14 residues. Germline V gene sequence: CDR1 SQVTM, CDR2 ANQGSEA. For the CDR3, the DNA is TGCAGCGTCCGAGGACAGGGGACGACCACTGAAGCTTTCTTT. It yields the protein CSVRGQGTTTEAFF.

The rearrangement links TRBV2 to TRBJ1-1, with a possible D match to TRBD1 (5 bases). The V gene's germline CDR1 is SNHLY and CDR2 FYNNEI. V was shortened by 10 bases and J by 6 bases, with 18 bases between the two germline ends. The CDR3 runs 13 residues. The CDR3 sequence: CAINRDLEAEAFF. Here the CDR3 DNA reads TGTGCCATCAACCGGGACCTAGAGGCTGAAGCTTTCTTT. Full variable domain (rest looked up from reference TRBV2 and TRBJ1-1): EPEVTQTPSHQVTQMGQEVILRCVPISNHLYFYWYRQILGQKVEFLVSFYNNEISEKSEIFDDQFSVERPDGSNFTLKIRSTKLEDSAMYFCAINRDLEAEAFFGQGTRLTVV.

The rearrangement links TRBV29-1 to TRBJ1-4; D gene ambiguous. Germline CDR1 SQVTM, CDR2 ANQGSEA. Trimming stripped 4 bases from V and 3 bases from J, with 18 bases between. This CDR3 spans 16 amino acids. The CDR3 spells CSVGPGPSKANEKLFF. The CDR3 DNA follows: TGCAGCGTTGGACCGGGTCCTTCGAAGGCTAATGAAAAACTGTTTTTT.

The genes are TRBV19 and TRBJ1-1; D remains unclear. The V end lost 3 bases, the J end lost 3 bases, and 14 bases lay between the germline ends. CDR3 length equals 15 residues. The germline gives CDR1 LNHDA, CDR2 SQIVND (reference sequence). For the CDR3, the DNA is TGTGCCAGTAGTATTTTTGCGGACTTTTACACTGAAGCTTTCTTT. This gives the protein CASSIFADFYTEAFF. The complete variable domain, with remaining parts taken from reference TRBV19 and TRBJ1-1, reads DGGITQSPKYLFRKEGQNVTLSCEQNLNHDAMYWYRQDPGQGLRLIYYSQIVNDFQKGDIAEGYSVSREKKESFPLTVTSAQKNPTAFYLCASSIFADFYTEAFFGQGTRLTVV.

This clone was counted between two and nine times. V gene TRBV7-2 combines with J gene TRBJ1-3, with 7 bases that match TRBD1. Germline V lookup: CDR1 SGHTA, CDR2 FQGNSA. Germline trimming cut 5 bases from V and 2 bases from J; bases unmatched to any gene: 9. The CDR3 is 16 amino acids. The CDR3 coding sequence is TGTGCCAGCAGCCATCGACAGGGAAGAACTGGAAACACCATATATTTT. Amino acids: CASSHRQGRTGNTIYF.

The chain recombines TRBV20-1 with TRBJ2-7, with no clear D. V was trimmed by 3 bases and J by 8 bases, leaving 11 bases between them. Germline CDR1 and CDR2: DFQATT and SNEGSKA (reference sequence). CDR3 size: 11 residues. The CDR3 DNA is TGCAGTGCTAGGGGCCTTCCCCAGCAGTACTTC. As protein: CSARGLPQQYF.

CDR3 nucleotides: TGTGCCAGCAGCGTTAGCGGGAGTGCGGATGAGCAGTTCTTC. It yields the protein CASSVSGSADEQFF. V and J are TRBV7-3 and TRBJ2-1, with 9 bases that match TRBD2. The germline V gene encodes CDR1 SGHTA and CDR2 FQGTGA. This CDR3 contains 14 residues. The ends lost 5 bases at V and 8 bases at J; junction bases unmatched: 7.

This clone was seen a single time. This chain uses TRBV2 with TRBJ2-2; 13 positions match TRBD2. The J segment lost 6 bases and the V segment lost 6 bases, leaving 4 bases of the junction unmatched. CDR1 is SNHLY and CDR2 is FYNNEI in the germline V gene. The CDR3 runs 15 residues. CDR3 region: CASRRTSGSPGELFF. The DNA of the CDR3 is TGTGCCAGCAGGAGGACTAGCGGGAGTCCCGGGGAGCTGTTTTTT.

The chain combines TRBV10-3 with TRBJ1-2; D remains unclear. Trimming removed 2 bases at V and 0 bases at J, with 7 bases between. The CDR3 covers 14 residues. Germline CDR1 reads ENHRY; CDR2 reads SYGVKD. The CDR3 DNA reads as TGTGCCATCAGTGAGCAGGCGGCTAACTATGGCTACACCTTC. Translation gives CAISEQAANYGYTF.

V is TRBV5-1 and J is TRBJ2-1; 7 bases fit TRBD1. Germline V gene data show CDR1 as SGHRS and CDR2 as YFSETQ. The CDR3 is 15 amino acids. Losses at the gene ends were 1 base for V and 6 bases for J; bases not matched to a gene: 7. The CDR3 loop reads CASSLRSGGPNEQFF. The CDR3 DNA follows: TGCGCCAGCAGCTTGAGATCAGGGGGACCCAATGAGCAGTTCTTC.

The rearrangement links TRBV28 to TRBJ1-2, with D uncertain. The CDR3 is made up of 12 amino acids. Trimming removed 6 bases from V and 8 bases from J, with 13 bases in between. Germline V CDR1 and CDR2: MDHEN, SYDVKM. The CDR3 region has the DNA TGTGCCAGCAGCCAACTCGGGCGGGGCTACACCTTC. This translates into CASSQLGRGYTF.

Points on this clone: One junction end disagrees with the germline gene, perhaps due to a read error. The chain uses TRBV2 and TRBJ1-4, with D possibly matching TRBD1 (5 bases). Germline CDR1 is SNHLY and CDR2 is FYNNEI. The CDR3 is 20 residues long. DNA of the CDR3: TGTGCCGGCAGCACCGGTACACTGACAGATATTTTCCCTTATAATGAAAAACTGTTTTTT. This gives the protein CAGSTGTLTDIFPYNEKLFF.

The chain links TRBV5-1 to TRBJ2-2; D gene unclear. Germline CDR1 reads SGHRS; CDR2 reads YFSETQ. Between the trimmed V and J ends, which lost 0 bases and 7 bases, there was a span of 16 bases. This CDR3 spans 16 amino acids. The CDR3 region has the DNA TGCGCCAGCAGCTTGGAGTTCCGTCTAGTGAGCGGGGAGCTGTTTTTT. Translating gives CASSLEFRLVSGELFF. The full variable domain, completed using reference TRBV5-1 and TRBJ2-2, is KAGVTQTPRYLIKTRGQQVTLSCSPISGHRSVSWYQQTPGQGLQFLFEYFSETQRNKGNFPGRFSGRQFSNSRSEMNVSTLELGDSALYLCASSLEFRLVSGELFFGEGSRLTVL.

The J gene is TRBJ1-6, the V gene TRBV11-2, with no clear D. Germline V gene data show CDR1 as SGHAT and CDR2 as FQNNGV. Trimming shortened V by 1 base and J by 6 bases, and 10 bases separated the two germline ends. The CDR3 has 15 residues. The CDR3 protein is CASSLVGQFNSPLHF. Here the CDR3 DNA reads TGTGCCAGCAGCTTAGTAGGCCAGTTTAATTCACCCCTCCACTTT.

CDR3 region: CASSLFSGANEKLFF. CDR3 DNA sequence: TGCGCCAGCAGCTTGTTCAGTGGTGCTAATGAAAAACTGTTTTTT. V is TRBV5-1 and J is TRBJ1-4; D is uncertain. V was cut by 1 base and J by 3 bases, with 10 bases left in between. The germline gives CDR1 SGHRS, CDR2 YFSETQ. The CDR3 extends over 15 amino acids.

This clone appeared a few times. The CDR3 coding sequence is TGTGCCTGGAGTACCTACAGGGTGGCTGGAGAAGCTTTCTTT. Its translation is CAWSTYRVAGEAFF. This rearrangement joins TRBV30 to TRBJ1-1, with D perhaps matching TRBD1 (6 bases). Germline V gene data show CDR1 as GTSNPN and CDR2 as SVGIG (reference sequence). The CDR3 sequence is 14 residues long. Trimming shortened V by 2 bases and J by 8 bases, and 18 bases separated the two germline ends.

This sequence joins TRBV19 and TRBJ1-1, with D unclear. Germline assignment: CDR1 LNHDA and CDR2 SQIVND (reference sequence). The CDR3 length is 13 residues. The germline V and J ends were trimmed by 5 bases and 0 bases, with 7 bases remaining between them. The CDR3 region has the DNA TGTGCCAGTAGTGCGGGAATGAACACTGAAGCTTTCTTT. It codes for CASSAGMNTEAFF.